A single sample is the source of the 2 T cell receptor beta chains below, sequenced in a study of cytomegalovirus exposure and HLA in healthy donors (dated by TCRdb to about 2017). Library preparation was by the immunoSEQ multiplex PCR assay. A mixture of 60 forward primers for TCR Vbeta segments and 13 reverse primers for TCR Jbeta segments was used in the multiplex PCR. Not all clones reach the TCRdb copy of this immuneACCESS table, which keeps in-frame sequences only. Checked studies attribute under half of the gap to unresolved V genes and leave the rest unexplained. The table for this sample lists fewer than 250,000 clones; around 80% of them were counted only once. The leading ten clones occupy 1.5% to 2% of the sample. Specimen: PBMCs. The receptors originated from a man in his late teens or twenties in good health and CMV-seronegative.

V is TRBV7-3 and J is TRBJ2-1; 8 positions match TRBD2. V lost 5 bases and J lost 5; bases outside the gene matches: 8. The CDR3 length is 15 residues. Germline V gene data show CDR1 as SGHTA and CDR2 as FQGTGA. Written as DNA, the CDR3 is TGTGCCAGCAGCATTAGCGGGAAAAACCACAATGAGCAGTTCTTC. This translates into CASSISGKNHNEQFF.

This clone was counted between two and nine times. The V gene is TRBV7-9, the J gene TRBJ1-2; D gene uncertain. The CDR3 is 13 residues long. From germline, CDR1 is SEHNR and CDR2 FQNEAQ (reference sequence). With 1 base removed from V and 3 bases from J, the gap between germline ends came to 6 bases. The CDR3 DNA is TGTGCCAGCAGCTTAGACATGGACTATGGCTACACCTTC. This codes for CASSLDMDYGYTF.